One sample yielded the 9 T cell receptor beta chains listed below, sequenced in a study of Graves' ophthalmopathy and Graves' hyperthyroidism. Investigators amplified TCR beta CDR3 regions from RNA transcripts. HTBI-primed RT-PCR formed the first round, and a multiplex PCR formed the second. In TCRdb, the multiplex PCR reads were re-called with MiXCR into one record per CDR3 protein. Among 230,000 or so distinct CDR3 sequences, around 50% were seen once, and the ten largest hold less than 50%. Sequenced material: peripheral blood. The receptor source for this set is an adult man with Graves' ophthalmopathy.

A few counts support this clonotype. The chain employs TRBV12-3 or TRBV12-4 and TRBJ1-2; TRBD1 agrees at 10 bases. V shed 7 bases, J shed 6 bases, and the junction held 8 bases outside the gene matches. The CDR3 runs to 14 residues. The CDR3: CASTLRGTGDGYTF. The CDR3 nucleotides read TGTGCCAGCACCCTAAGGGGGACAGGGGATGGCTACACCTTC.

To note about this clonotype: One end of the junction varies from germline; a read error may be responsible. The CDR3 nucleotides read TGTGCCACCAGTGACATCCAGGGGGCGTTCGCCGGGGAGCCGTTTTTT. Translated: CATSDIQGAFAGEPFF. J is TRBJ2-2 and V is TRBV24-1, with TRBD1 matching over 8 bases. Germline-derived CDR1 and CDR2 are KGHDR and SFDVKD. The CDR3 is 16 amino acids.

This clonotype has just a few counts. DNA for the CDR3: TGTGCCAGCAGCCACACTCAGCAGGGCTACGAGCAGTACTTC. It yields the protein CASSHTQQGYEQYF. This rearrangement joins TRBV7-2 to TRBJ2-7; a weak D match, TRBD1 (5 bases). Per the germline V gene, CDR1 is SGHTA and CDR2 is FQGNSA. The CDR3 is 14 residues long. The V end lost 5 bases, the J end lost 3 bases, and 14 bases lay between the germline ends.

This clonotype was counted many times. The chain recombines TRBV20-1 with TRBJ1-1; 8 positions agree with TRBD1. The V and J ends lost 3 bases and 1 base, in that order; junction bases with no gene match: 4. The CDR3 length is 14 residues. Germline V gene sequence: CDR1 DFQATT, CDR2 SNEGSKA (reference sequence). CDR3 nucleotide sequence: TGCAGTGCTAGCCAGGGGGCAGGGAACACTGAAGCTTTCTTT. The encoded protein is CSASQGAGNTEAFF.

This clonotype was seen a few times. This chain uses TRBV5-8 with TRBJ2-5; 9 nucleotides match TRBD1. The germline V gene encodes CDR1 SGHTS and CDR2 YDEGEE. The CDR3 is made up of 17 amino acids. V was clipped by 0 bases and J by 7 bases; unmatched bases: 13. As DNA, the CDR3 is TGTGCCAGCAGCTTGGCCCCGGGACAGGGAAGGGGAGGGACCCAGTACTTC. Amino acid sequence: CASSLAPGQGRGGTQYF. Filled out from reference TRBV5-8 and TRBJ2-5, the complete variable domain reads EAGVTQSPTHLIKTRGQQATLRCSPISGHTSVYWYQQALGLGLQFLLWYDEGEERNRGNFPPRFSGRQFPNYSSELNVNALELEDSALYLCASSLAPGQGRGGTQYFGPGTRLLVL.

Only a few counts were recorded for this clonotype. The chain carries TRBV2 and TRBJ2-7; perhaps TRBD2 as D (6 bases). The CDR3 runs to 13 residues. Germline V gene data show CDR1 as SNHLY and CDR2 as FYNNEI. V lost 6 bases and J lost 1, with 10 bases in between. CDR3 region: CASRGGDSYEQYF. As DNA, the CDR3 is TGTGCCAGCAGGGGAGGTGATTCCTACGAGCAGTACTTC.

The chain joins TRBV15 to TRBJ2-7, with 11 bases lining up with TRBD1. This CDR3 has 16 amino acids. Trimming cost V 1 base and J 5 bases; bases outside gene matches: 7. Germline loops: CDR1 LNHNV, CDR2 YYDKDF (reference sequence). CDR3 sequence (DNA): TGTGCCACCAGCAGAGCCAGGGACAGGGGGATCAACGAGCAGTACTTC. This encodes CATSRARDRGINEQYF.

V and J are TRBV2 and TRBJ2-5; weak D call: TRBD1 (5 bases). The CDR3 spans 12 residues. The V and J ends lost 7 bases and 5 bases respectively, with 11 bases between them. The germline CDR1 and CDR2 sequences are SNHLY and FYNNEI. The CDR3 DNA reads TGTGCCAGCAACCGACAGAGGGAGACCCAGTACTTC. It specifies CASNRQRETQYF.

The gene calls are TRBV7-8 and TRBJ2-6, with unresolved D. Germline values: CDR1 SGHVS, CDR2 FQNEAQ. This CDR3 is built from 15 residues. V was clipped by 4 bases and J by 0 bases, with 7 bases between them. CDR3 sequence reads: CASSSYDSGANVLTF. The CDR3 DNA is TGTGCCAGCAGCTCATACGACTCTGGGGCCAACGTCCTGACTTTC.